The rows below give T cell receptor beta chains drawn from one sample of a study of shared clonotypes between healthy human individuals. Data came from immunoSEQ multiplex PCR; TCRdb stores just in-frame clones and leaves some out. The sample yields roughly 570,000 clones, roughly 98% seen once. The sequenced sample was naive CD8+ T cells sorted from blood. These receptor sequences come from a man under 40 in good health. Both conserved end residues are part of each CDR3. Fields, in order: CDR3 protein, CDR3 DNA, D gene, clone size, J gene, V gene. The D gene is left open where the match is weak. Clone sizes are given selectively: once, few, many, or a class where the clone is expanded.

CDR3: CASTCPGTGGEGENGYTF
DNA: TGTGCCAGCACCTGCCCAGGGACAGGGGGTGAGGGGGAGAATGGCTACACCTTC
D: TRBD1
size: -
J: TRBJ1-2
V: TRBV27

CDR3: CASKGMTGGTEAFF
DNA: TGTGCCAGCAAAGGAATGACAGGGGGGACTGAAGCTTTCTTT
D: TRBD1
size: -
J: TRBJ1-1
V: TRBV2

CDR3: CASSLREVGTEAFF
DNA: TGTGCCAGCAGCTTAAGGGAAGTAGGGACTGAAGCTTTCTTT
D: -
size: -
J: TRBJ1-1
V: TRBV11-2

CDR3: CASSIDLSSSYEQYF
DNA: TGTGCCAGTAGTATAGATCTGTCGAGCTCCTACGAGCAGTACTTC
D: -
size: -
J: TRBJ2-7
V: TRBV19

CDR3: CASRFGGEAGELFF
DNA: TGCGCCAGCAGGTTCGGGGGAGAGGCCGGGGAGCTGTTTTTT
D: -
size: -
J: TRBJ2-2
V: TRBV5-1

CDR3: CSLGGGNEQFF
DNA: TGCAGCCTAGGGGGGGGAAATGAGCAGTTCTTC
D: -
size: -
J: TRBJ2-1
V: TRBV29-1

CDR3: CASINRGGGYTF
DNA: TGTGCCAGTATAAACAGGGGCGGAGGCTACACCTTC
D: TRBD1
size: -
J: TRBJ1-2
V: TRBV27

CDR3: CASRPTGQQETQYF
DNA: TGTGCCAGCAGACCTACTGGACAGCAAGAGACCCAGTACTTC
D: -
size: -
J: TRBJ2-5
V: TRBV7-9

CDR3: CASSITGSSYNEQFF
DNA: TGTGCCAGTAGTATAACAGGGAGCTCCTACAATGAGCAGTTCTTC
D: -
size: -
J: TRBJ2-1
V: TRBV19

CDR3: CASSLGGPHTDTQYF
DNA: TGTGCCAGCAGTTTGGGAGGACCGCACACAGATACGCAGTATTTT
D: -
size: once
J: TRBJ2-3
V: TRBV27

CDR3: CASSDSTIEAFF
DNA: TGTGCCAGCAGTGACTCGACCATTGAAGCTTTCTTT
D: -
size: -
J: TRBJ1-1
V: TRBV6-4

CDR3: CASGRRTPYEQYF
DNA: TGTGCCAGCGGAAGACGGACGCCCTACGAGCAGTACTTC
D: -
size: -
J: TRBJ2-7
V: TRBV6-1

CDR3: CASPRTYTDTQYF
DNA: TGTGCCAGCCCGCGGACCTACACAGATACGCAGTATTTT
D: -
size: -
J: TRBJ2-3
V: TRBV6-9

CDR3: CASSGVWAGANVLTF
DNA: TGTGCCAGCAGTGGGGTGTGGGCTGGGGCCAACGTCCTGACTTTC
D: -
size: -
J: TRBJ2-6
V: TRBV28

CDR3: CASSPDGAYEQYF
DNA: TGCGCCAGCAGTCCGGACGGTGCCTACGAGCAGTACTTC
D: -
size: -
J: TRBJ2-7
V: TRBV5-1

CDR3: CASSMGREGGNEQFF
DNA: TGTGCCAGTAGTATGGGGCGGGAGGGAGGCAATGAGCAGTTCTTC
D: TRBD2
size: -
J: TRBJ2-1
V: TRBV19

CDR3: CASSPTDTDTQYF
DNA: TGCGCCAGCAGTCCGACCGACACAGATACGCAGTATTTT
D: -
size: -
J: TRBJ2-3
V: TRBV4-1

CDR3: CASRVTPSSYEQYF
DNA: TGTGCCAGCAGGGTAACCCCGAGCTCCTACGAGCAGTACTTC
D: -
size: -
J: TRBJ2-7
V: TRBV2

CDR3: CASSLVQNTEAFF
DNA: TGTGCCAGCAGCTTGGTACAGAACACTGAAGCTTTCTTT
D: -
size: -
J: TRBJ1-1
V: TRBV11-2

CDR3: CASSYASGSPHANTGELFF
DNA: TGTGCCAGCAGCTACGCTAGCGGGAGCCCCCACGCGAACACCGGGGAGCTGTTTTTT
D: TRBD2
size: -
J: TRBJ2-2
V: TRBV2

CDR3: CASARERNEQFF
DNA: TGTGCCAGCGCCAGGGAACGCAATGAGCAGTTCTTC
D: -
size: -
J: TRBJ2-1
V: TRBV6-5

CDR3: CASSLDARGTPTDTQYF
DNA: TGTGCCAGCAGTTTGGACGCCCGTGGGACGCCGACAGATACGCAGTATTTT
D: -
size: -
J: TRBJ2-3
V: TRBV28

CDR3: CAIGTEDNEQFF
DNA: TGTGCCATCGGGACAGAGGACAATGAGCAGTTCTTC
D: TRBD1
size: -
J: TRBJ2-1
V: TRBV10-3

CDR3: CASSPWAGPPSYEQYF
DNA: TGTGCCAGCAGTCCATGGGCGGGACCGCCCAGCTACGAGCAGTACTTC
D: -
size: -
J: TRBJ2-7
V: TRBV27

CDR3: CAISESNWAGSYGYTF
DNA: TGTGCCATCAGTGAGTCGAACTGGGCGGGGAGCTATGGCTACACCTTC
D: -
size: -
J: TRBJ1-2
V: TRBV10-3

CDR3: CAWSFGTDYEQYF
DNA: TGTGCCTGGAGTTTTGGGACAGACTACGAGCAGTACTTC
D: TRBD1
size: -
J: TRBJ2-7
V: TRBV30